This T cell receptor (beta chain) originates from a study of beta chain features in type 1 diabetes. The authors reverse transcribed all of the isolated RNA, so sequencing captured expressed TCRB transcripts. Using immunoSEQ multiplex PCR, the repertoire was profiled, and TCRdb retains in-frame clones only, with some absent. The data contain 970,000 or so clones, roughly 17% of them seen just once; the ten biggest clones take up about 0.025%. Germline CDR1 reads SQVTM; CDR2 reads ANQGSEA. CDR3 length: 14 residues. V shed 6 bases, J shed 10 bases, and the junction held 14 bases outside the gene matches.

The sequence was collected from a woman aged 18-29 years in good health. This chain joins TRBV29-1 and TRBJ2-1, with TRBD2 matching 8 bases. Sequencing used naive CD4+ T cells from blood. CDR3 amino acids: CSVEKAGTRGEQFF. The CDR3 DNA sequence: TGCAGCGTCGAGAAGGCCGGGACTAGAGGCGAGCAGTTCTTC.